The T cell receptor beta chain described here comes from a study of shared clonotypes between healthy human individuals (dated by TCRdb to the early 2020s). Context from the whole study: A few men and two women, aged 18 to 49 years, made up the cohort. For each donor, three plates each were used for CD4 naive and CD4 memory, two plates were used for CD8 naive, and one plate was used for CD8 memory. To increase sequencing depth and limit assay-specific biases, TCR repertoire library preparation and sequencing were carried out by different laboratories using diverse techniques. To estimate repertoire size and how much clonotypes are shared between individuals, the study performed deep sequencing of blood TCR repertoires from 4 to 6 healthy adults. Each donor's leukapheresis produced roughly between about 0.9 and 9.5 billion PBMCs. What the work shows at the level of the full study, not this receptor alone: Pairwise subsampling indicated that sequencing depth was expected to affect the degree of clonotype sharing among donors. When a handful of donors were compared, the shared fraction of clonotypes was 5% to 6.5% for naive CD4, 3% to 4% for naive CD8, 2% to 2.5% for memory CD4, and 0.35% to 0.4% for memory CD8. Higher generation probabilities were observed for clonotypes shared by all four sorted-subset donors than for non-shared clonotypes. Sampling was restricted to blood, and TCR repertoires in tissues likely differ from the TCR repertoires found in blood. Even with the large sequencing depth, rarefaction of the sorted-subset datasets indicated that sequencing was incomplete. The small number of donors limited the genetic and exposure-history diversity represented. Naive subsets generally had larger estimated clonotype richness than memory subsets.

Comment on this clone: Its antigen remains unidentified. Base quality data are lacking; no much larger clone is found one base away.

TCR CDR3 regions were amplified from genomic DNA by multiplex PCR using the deep immunoSEQ assay. For each cell subset, the extracted genomic DNA was distributed evenly across all wells of several immunoSEQ 96-well plates, and each plate served as one replicate. For sorted subsets, 200 ng of genomic DNA, equivalent to 25,000 to 35,000 T cell genomes, went into each replicate PCR. The purified libraries were quantified using a Qubit 3.0 fluorometer, sized with a Bioanalyzer 2100, and then quantified again using the KAPA Library Quantification kit. A separate single-read 150-cycle Illumina NextSeq 550 flow cell was used to sequence each immunoSEQ 96-well plate. Processing in the source paper ran as follows. Because the immunoSEQ output held only junctional sequences and lacked quality scores, the filtering could not match the filtering applied to full-length reads. To assign V/J genes and CDR3, sequences were annotated using PyIR, a Python wrapper for IgBLAST v1.9, with IMGT germline references. Reads with weak V/J assignments (E-value above 1e-6), missing CDR3, stop codons, out-of-frame junctions, or ambiguous translated residues were removed. V3J clonotypes were defined by identical inferred V gene, J gene, and CDR3 amino acid sequence. The percentage overlap between two repertoires was calculated by dividing the number of shared unique clonotypes by the size of the smaller repertoire. Three approaches were used to assess repertoire richness: RTK rarefaction, the Chao1 estimator, and Recon v2.1 estimates of unobserved clonotypes. Generation probabilities were computed with OLGA for all TCRbeta clonotypes obtained by the gDNA method from several donors. The table comes from immuneACCESS by way of TCRdb, which keeps in-frame sequences with V and J called. Part of the clones is missing from these tables; in studies checked, under half for an unresolved V gene and the rest for unknown reasons. From that table come the V and J calls and clone size; the DNA was used to work out D and trimming. This sample comprises roughly 2.5 million clones, roughly 92% of them detected only once. Clones ranked in the top ten supply roughly 0.14% of the sample.

The donors were healthy, HIV-negative adults who had no recently reported acute infections or vaccinations. Every donor was a Caucasian adult residing in Nashville, Tennessee, USA. Magnetic negative selection was used to enrich CD4+ T cells, after which naive cells were positively selected on CD45RA and the negative fraction became the memory subset. Blood was collected by leukapheresis, and PBMCs were isolated by Ficoll-Histopaque density gradient centrifugation and then cryopreserved in liquid nitrogen vapor phase. Purity and quantity of every magnetically sorted T cell population were checked by analytical flow cytometry. Genomic DNA was isolated from each sorted fraction and quantified by UV absorbance on a Nanodrop 2000c. The TCR comes from a man in his late teens or twenties in good health. The sequenced sample consisted of naive CD4+ T cells sorted from blood. The cell subset or site label on this specimen signifies: CD45RA+ positively selected.

The CDR3 is CASSFKGDYGYTF. The DNA sequence follows: TGTGCCAGCAGCTTCAAGGGGGACTATGGCTACACCTTC. The chain is made from TRBV7-2 and TRBJ1-2, with TRBD1 tentatively as D gene (6 bases match). Per the germline V gene, SGHTA is the CDR1 and FQGNSA is the CDR2. The cysteine opens and the phenylalanine closes a CDR3 of 13 amino acids. Only CDR3 DNA is held: 39 bases, read in frame from base 1. Relative to germline, V is 3 bases shorter and J is 3 bases shorter, with 8 bases between their ends.